This T cell receptor beta chain was observed in a study of regulatory T cells in long-lasting Graves disease (dated by TCRdb to the early 2020s). Broadly, across the study: Patients with newly diagnosed Graves' disease had been on antithyroid drugs for under 3 months. A total of 35 or so samples were covered by TCR sequencing, comprising approximately 13 persistent and around 20 newly diagnosed Graves' disease patients. Persistent Graves' disease patients were compared with newly diagnosed Graves' disease patients by peripheral blood TCR sequencing and RNA sequencing. The study was conducted in China and was registered as a clinical trial. The paper's findings and limits, for the study overall: The authors acknowledged the small sample size as a limitation that may reduce accuracy. TRBV28, TRBJ1-2 and TRBJ2-5 were preferentially used in persistent disease, while TRBV20-1 and TRBJ2-1 were favored in newly diagnosed disease. Peripheral blood alone was examined, since thyroid tissue, which constituted the primary lesion, could not be accessed. A larger number of public clonotypes was shared among persistent patients (approximately 2,500) than among newly diagnosed patients (roughly 1,000). Sequencing and analysis were restricted to the TCR beta chain. Persistent Graves' disease patients showed lower TCR Shannon entropy and fewer highly expanded clones than newly diagnosed patients, suggesting clonal expansion.

The method behind the library was multiplex PCR. Data came from an Illumina HiSeq 4000. To build TCR beta libraries, CDR3 regions were amplified by Arm-PCR using iRepertoire HTBI primers. Before sequencing, the PCR products underwent gel purification. In the authors' own workflow: A total of some 65 TRBV and some 15 TRBJ segments were identified across samples and were used for gene usage analysis of CDR3 amino acid clonotypes. Filtered high-quality paired reads were merged into contigs using COPE and FqMerger. BLAST was used to align contigs to IMGT TRBV, TRBD and TRBJ reference genes, with CDR3 defined following IMGT. Any clonotype with a frequency above 0.1% was counted as a highly expanded clone. Shannon entropy was used to measure repertoire diversity, and the Gini coefficient was used to measure V-J evenness. A clonotype found in more than one individual was treated as public. The public reads were quality trimmed at Q25 with fastp and then assembled into clones with MiXCR by TCRdb, keeping productive beta chains. Duplicate CDR3 protein sequences are folded into a single record with the most common DNA and genes. The V and J calls, along with clone size, are taken from TCRdb and not from the paper's own processing. The sample table shows 350,000 to 450,000 distinct CDR3 sequences, and 15% are seen once. In total, the top ten clones hold approximately 16% of the sample.

This clonotype was detected ten times or more. Its antigen is currently not known. There are no base qualities to consult, and no much larger clone falls within one base. Taken from cysteine to phenylalanine, the CDR3 has 13 residues. Only CDR3 DNA remains: 39 bases, in frame from the first base. Taken from the germline V gene, the CDR1 and CDR2 loops are SGHDN and FVKESK. A distance of 18 bases separates the germline ends of V and J, which lose 3 bases and 12 bases respectively. The time point label, as the study defines it: newly diagnosed GD, antithyroid drugs for less than 3 months. For both TCR sequencing and RNA sequencing, RNA was extracted from PBMCs in TRIzol. Graves' disease was diagnosed according to American Thyroid Association guidelines. Recruitment of patients was carried out at an endocrinology department in Xi'an, China. From each patient, around 9.3 milliliters of peripheral blood was collected into an EDTA anticoagulant tube. Ficoll Paque Plus density gradient separation was used to isolate PBMCs, and no further T cell sorting was performed. RNA quality was checked with an Agilent 2100 Bioanalyzer and agarose gel, and concentration with a NanoDrop 2000.

The same data also went into a second study, on T cells in Graves' hyperthyroidism and ophthalmopathy. Reported in the second study: Stable Graves' hyperthyroidism was defined as the absence of progression to ophthalmopathy over 18 months of follow-up. The hyperthyroidism patients were between 18 and 65 years old and newly diagnosed, with a disease duration of less than 2 months. Any patient with an uncontrolled infection, another autoimmune disease, pregnancy or lactation was excluded. Diagnoses relied on clinical symptoms, serum thyroxine and TRAb, thyroid ultrasound and orbital computed tomography. For the first round of RT-PCR on the TCR CDR3, the HTBI primer set was used together with the Qiagen OneStep RT-PCR kit. Most expanded thyroid clonotypes (frequency above 0.001) were also found in blood, which suggests that blood repertoires may mirror thyroid immune responses. In cross-validation, a model built on a 13 V-J signature told ophthalmopathy apart from stable hyperthyroidism with approximately 91% sensitivity and around 83% specificity, and in testing the same model reached 80%/75%. In validation, the model predicted progression to ophthalmopathy a median of about 6.5 months before onset, with about 70% sensitivity and 72.22% specificity. A discovery cohort of about 100 patients, approximately 44 with Graves' ophthalmopathy and 57 with stable Graves' hyperthyroidism, was used to find distinguishing TCR V-J signatures. Prospective prediction of ophthalmopathy was tested in an independent validation cohort consisting of 18 hyperthyroidism patients and more than 15 patients who later progressed to ophthalmopathy. The approximately 97 discovery patients were randomly divided into training and test sets at a 7:3 ratio. In several Graves' hyperthyroidism patients, the study also compared T-cell repertoires from thyroid tissue with T-cell repertoires from blood. After blood sampling, hyperthyroidism patients were treated with methimazole at a starting dose of 30 mg daily, and ophthalmopathy patients were treated with high-dose intravenous methylprednisolone. Libraries were constructed in a second round of multiplex PCR, after which size selection and purification were carried out. Paired-end sequencing of the libraries was performed with 100 bp reads on an Illumina HiSeq2000. SOAPnuke was used to process the raw data, removing reads that contained adapters or uncalled bases, had a mean Phred below 15, or lacked an exact match to the constant primer or identifier. COPE v1.2.5 was used to merge the high-quality paired reads, and each unique nucleotide sequence was defined as a clonotype. MiTCR v1.1 was used to align clonotypes to the IMGT TRBV, TRBD and TRBJ reference segments. The analysis was restricted to V-J combinations with a frequency above 0.0001, which together covered 99.2% of the repertoires. A TCS score was defined as the ratio between F50 (clonal expansion) and ExV (chaos), using BLOSUM62-based TCRdist between CDR3 peptides within each V-J. Welch's t-statistics and random forest reduced several hundred V-J features to roughly 13, which were used in a naive Bayes classifier (R e1071). No statistical method was used to set the sample size in advance, and investigators knew the group allocation. According to the paper, TCR Vbeta CDR3 sequencing was carried out on approximately 140 peripheral blood samples, which came from 40 to 45 ophthalmopathy, under 80 hyperthyroidism and roughly 17 progressor patients.

This specimen was peripheral blood mononuclear cells (PBMCs), taken at new diagnosis, from a patient treated with antithyroid drugs. The V and J segments used are TRBV14 and TRBJ2-7; the D gene is possibly TRBD1, with 5 bases matching. The clonotype comes from a woman in her 30s with Graves disease. Donor details come from another sample of the same person, matched by shared clones. The CDR3 in this case is CASSHQTATTAYF. DNA sequence: TGTGCCAGCAGCCATCAGACAGCTACGACAGCGTACTTC.